What follows are 7 T cell receptor delta chains derived from one specimen sequenced in a study of Vδ1+ human thymocytes (dated by TCRdb to about 2018). Study-wide conclusions, independent of this receptor: Unlike the oligoclonal repertoires in peripheral blood, the thymic TRG and TRD repertoires appeared highly polyclonal, with Gaussian CDR3 length distributions.

Sequencing used an Illumina MiSeq. RNA was isolated using the RNeasy mini kit, and reverse transcription was performed with Superscript III. To generate the CDR3 amplicons, a multiplex PCR was run using pooled V-gene forward primers together with a constant-region reverse primer that carried Illumina adaptor overhangs. With CATT, TCRdb called clones again from the public reads; duplicate DNA rows were later joined. The sample includes tens of thousands of delta-chain clones, with about 15% observed a single time. The top ten hold approximately 0.4% of the sample. No antigen is known for these receptors. The material sequenced was Vdelta1+ gamma-delta thymocytes from the thymus. The intended sense of this specimen's cell subset or site label: FACS-sorted CD3+ TCRalphabeta- TCRVdelta1+ TCRVdelta2- thymocytes. Every receptor here comes from a girl under three years old who had congenital heart surgery.

The gene calls are TRDV1 and TRDJ1, with 9 positions matching TRDD2. Germline V lookup: CDR1 TSWWSYY, CDR2 QGS. With V trimmed by 1 base and J by 1 base, 16 bases remained unmatched. The CDR3 has 20 residues. The CDR3 nucleotides are TGTGCTCTTGGGGAACCTAGCCTTCCTACGGCCGCGACCAGCACCGATAAACTCATCTTT. Translation: CALGEPSLPTAATSTDKLIF.

The rearrangement joins TRDV1 to TRDJ1; tentatively, D is TRDD3 (10 bases). CDR3 length equals 25 residues. Germline V gene sequence: CDR1 TSWWSYY, CDR2 QGS. Trimming pared 3 bases from V and 3 bases from J, leaving 44 bases between. In DNA form, the CDR3 reads TGTGCTCTTGGGGACTCCTTCCTACTGACCGGGGGATACGTTTACCTCCCGGAACGAGCCGATAAACTCATCTTT. It yields the protein CALGDSFLLTGGYVYLPERADKLIF.

The gene calls are TRDV1 and TRDJ1, with 12 bases identical to TRDD3. The CDR3 is 21 residues long. Per germline, CDR1 TSWWSYY and CDR2 QGS. V gave up 0 bases and J gave up 4 bases; unmatched junction bases: 18. The CDR3 nucleotides read TGTGCTCTTGGGGAACTTTCGGTTCCCGGACTGGGGGATACAGATGGCGATAAACTCATCTTT. Its translation: CALGELSVPGLGDTDGDKLIF.

This clone showed up just a few times. The DNA is left out, because the CDR3 cannot be placed on it with certainty; the CDR3 is given as TCRdb lists it. The chain recombines TRDV1 with TRDJ1; the D call TRDD3 from the table was never checked on the DNA. The CDR3 has 20 residues if both end residues are counted. In germline, CDR1 is TSWWSYY, CDR2 QGS. The CDR3 sequence: CALGQSKDGLEEDTRGKLIF.

In its sample, this clone was seen a few times. A read error may produce the germline difference seen at one junction end. The rearrangement joins TRDV1 to TRDJ1; D perhaps matches TRDD1 (5 bases). The germline V gene encodes CDR1 TSWWSYY and CDR2 QGS. This CDR3 region has 19 residues. The CDR3 nucleotides read TGTGCTCTTGGGGAACTCAATAAATACTCCTCGGACTACACCGATAGACTCATCTTT. It specifies CALGELNKYSSDYTDRLIF.

This chain joins TRDV1 and TRDJ1, with 11 bases identical to TRDD3. Germline loops: CDR1 TSWWSYY, CDR2 QGS. CDR3 size: 19 residues. Losses at the gene ends were 0 bases for V and 2 bases for J; bases not matched to a gene: 11. DNA for the CDR3: TGTGCTCTTGGGGAACTCCGCTGGGGGATACCGGCTCTGACCGATAAACTCATCTTT. Protein product: CALGELRWGIPALTDKLIF.

For this clone: This could be a read error, since a much larger clone is one nucleotide away. Other DNA sequences from this sample encode an identical CDR3 as well. The chain joins TRAV29/DV5 to TRDJ4; D possibly corresponds to TRDD3 (5 bases). The germline V gene encodes CDR1 NSMFDY and CDR2 ISSIKDK. V was trimmed by 4 bases and J by 0 bases, leaving 10 bases between them. CDR3 length equals 12 residues. CDR3: CAAQGGARPLIF. The CDR3 coding sequence is TGTGCAGCACAAGGTGGGGCCAGACCCCTGATCTTT. The full variable domain, completed using reference TRAV29/DV5 and TRDJ4, is DQQVKQNSPSLSVQEGRISILNCDYTNSMFDYFLWYKKYPAEGPTFLISISSIKDKNEDGRFTVFLNKSAKHLSLHIVPSQPGDSAVYFCAAQGGARPLIFGKGTYLEVQQ.